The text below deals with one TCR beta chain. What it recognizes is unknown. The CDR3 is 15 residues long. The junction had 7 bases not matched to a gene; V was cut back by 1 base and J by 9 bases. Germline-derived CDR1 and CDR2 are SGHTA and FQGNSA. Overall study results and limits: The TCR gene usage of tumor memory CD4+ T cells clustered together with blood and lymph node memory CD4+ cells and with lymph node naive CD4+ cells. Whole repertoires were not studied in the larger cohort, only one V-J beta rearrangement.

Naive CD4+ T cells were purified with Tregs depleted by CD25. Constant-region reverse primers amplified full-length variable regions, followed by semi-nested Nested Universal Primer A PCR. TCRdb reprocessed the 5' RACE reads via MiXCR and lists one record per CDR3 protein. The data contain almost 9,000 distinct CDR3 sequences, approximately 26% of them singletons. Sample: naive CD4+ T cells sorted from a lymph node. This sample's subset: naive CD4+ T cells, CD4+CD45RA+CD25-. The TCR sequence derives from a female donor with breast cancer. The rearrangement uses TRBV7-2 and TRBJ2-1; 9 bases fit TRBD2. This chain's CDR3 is CASSLDRPAGGEQFF. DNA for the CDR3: TGTGCCAGCAGCTTAGATCGCCCAGCGGGAGGTGAGCAGTTCTTC.